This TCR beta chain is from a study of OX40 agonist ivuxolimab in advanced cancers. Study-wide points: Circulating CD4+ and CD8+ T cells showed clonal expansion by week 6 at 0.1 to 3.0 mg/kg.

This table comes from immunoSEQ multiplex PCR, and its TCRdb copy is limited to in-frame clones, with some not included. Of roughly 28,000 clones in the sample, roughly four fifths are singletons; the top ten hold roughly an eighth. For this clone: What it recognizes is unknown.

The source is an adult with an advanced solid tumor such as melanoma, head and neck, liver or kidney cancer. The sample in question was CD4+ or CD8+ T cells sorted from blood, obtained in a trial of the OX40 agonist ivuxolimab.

In DNA, the CDR3 is TGTGCCAGCAGTTCCGCCCCCGGGCAGGGGATCGCCAAAAACATTCAGTACTTC. Amino acid sequence: CASSSAPGQGIAKNIQYF. This chain uses TRBV28 with TRBJ2-4, with a tentative D call TRBD1 (6 bases). V gave up 4 bases and J gave up 1 base, with 20 bases separating them. Germline CDR1 is MDHEN and CDR2 is SYDVKM. The CDR3 extends over 18 amino acids.